A single sample gave rise to the 25 T cell receptor beta chains below, sequenced in a study of cytomegalovirus exposure and HLA in healthy donors. PCR involved 60 Vbeta and 13 Jbeta primers. Some clones are missing from TCRdb's copy, which holds only in-frame ones; the method was immunoSEQ multiplex PCR. The profile shows about 180,000 clones, over 80% of them singletons. Sample: PBMCs. The receptors stem from a girl aged 10 to 17 in good health and CMV-seropositive.

This clone was observed a handful of times. The V gene is TRBV4-1, the J gene TRBJ1-5; TRBD1 agrees at 7 bases. Germline V gene data show CDR1 as MGHRA and CDR2 as YSYEKL. V trimming: 2 bases; J trimming: 0 bases; junction bases outside the gene matches: 4. The CDR3 sequence is 16 residues long. As DNA, the CDR3 is TGCGCCAGCAGCCAACCGGGACAGAATAGCAATCAGCCCCAGCATTTT. Its protein is CASSQPGQNSNQPQHF.

The chain combines TRBV30 with TRBJ2-6; TRBD1 aligns across 8 bases. CDR3 length: 15 amino acids. Germline-derived CDR1 and CDR2 are GTSNPN and SVGIG (reference sequence). V lost 1 base to trimming and J lost 7 bases; unmatched junction nucleotides: 6. The CDR3 spells CAWSAYRGAANVLTF. The DNA for the CDR3 is TGTGCCTGGAGTGCATACAGGGGGGCAGCCAACGTCCTGACTTTC.

This chain joins TRBV29-1 and TRBJ1-2, with 7 bases that match TRBD1. V lost 1 base and J lost 8; bases outside the gene matches: 7. Germline V gene data show CDR1 as SQVTM and CDR2 as ANQGSEA. The CDR3 runs 13 residues. CDR3 bases: TGCAGCGTTGAAGTAGGGGGACAGTCGGGCTACACCTTC. Protein: CSVEVGGQSGYTF.

J is TRBJ2-7 and V is TRBV18; 8 positions agree with TRBD1. With 0 bases clipped from V and 2 bases from J, the junction kept 6 bases outside the gene matches. Germline values: CDR1 KGHSH, CDR2 LQKENI. CDR3 length: 16 residues. CDR3 DNA: TGTGCCAGCTCACCACCGGCGGACAGGGCCGCCTACGAGCAGTACTTC. Residues: CASSPPADRAAYEQYF.

This clone showed up just once. V and J are TRBV27 and TRBJ2-7; 10 bases match TRBD1. This CDR3 spans 15 amino acids. CDR1 is MNHEY, CDR2 SMNVEV, per germline (reference sequence). The trim removed 8 bases at V and 2 bases at J, leaving 9 bases unmatched. The CDR3 DNA follows: TGTGCCAGCGGAAGATCCGGGACAGGGGCCTACGAGCAGTACTTC. It yields the protein CASGRSGTGAYEQYF.

This chain uses TRBV19 with TRBJ1-1, with D possibly TRBD1 on 6 matching bases. The CDR3 contains 15 residues. V lost 4 bases to trimming and J lost 2 bases, with 14 bases between them. Germline V gives CDR1 LNHDA, CDR2 SQIVND (reference sequence). As DNA, the CDR3 is TGTGCCAGTAGTAGCCCGGGACACCTAAACACTGAAGCTTTCTTT. Residues: CASSSPGHLNTEAFF.

For this clone: Other DNA sequences in this sample translate to the same CDR3. The CDR3 DNA reads as TGTGCCAGCAGCAGACAGGGGAATCCCTATGGCTACACCTTC. It specifies CASSRQGNPYGYTF. This chain connects TRBV13 to TRBJ1-2; 8 bases are a match to TRBD1. V was pared by 5 bases and J by 4 bases, with 6 bases of the junction left unmatched. This CDR3 contains 14 residues. Germline loops: CDR1 PRHDT, CDR2 FYEKMQ (reference sequence).

This clone was counted only a few times. The gene calls are TRBV6-5 and TRBJ2-7; D remains unclear. V lost 6 bases, J lost 6 bases, and 12 bases lay in between. Per the germline V gene, CDR1 is MNHEY and CDR2 is SVGAGI. CDR3 length: 12 residues. The CDR3 reads CASSPSVREQYF. CDR3 sequence (DNA): TGTGCCAGCAGCCCCAGTGTCCGCGAGCAGTACTTC.

The chain uses TRBV6-5 and TRBJ2-1, with TRBD2 identical over 7 bases. Germline values: CDR1 MNHEY, CDR2 SVGAGI. Trimming took 6 bases from V and 10 from J; bases not matched to a gene: 12. The CDR3 contains 14 residues. CDR3 nucleotide sequence: TGTGCCAGCAGCCTTCTCGGGGGGAGTCGGGAGCAGTTCTTC. Amino acids: CASSLLGGSREQFF.

The gene calls are TRBV28 and TRBJ1-5; D may be TRBD1 (5 bases). The CDR3 extends over 12 amino acids. The V end lost 2 bases, the J end lost 12 bases, and 11 bases lay between the germline ends. Germline V gene sequence: CDR1 MDHEN, CDR2 SYDVKM. This chain's CDR3 is CASSLNLQGQHF. DNA of the CDR3: TGTGCCAGCAGTTTAAATTTGCAGGGCCAGCATTTT.

This clone was observed a single time. This chain links TRBV11-3 with TRBJ1-3; D gene ambiguous. Germline assignment: CDR1 SGHNT and CDR2 YENEEA. The length of the CDR3 is 15 residues. Trimming shortened V by 5 bases and J by 0 bases, and 11 bases separated the two germline ends. For the CDR3, the DNA is TGTGCCAGCAGCCGGCGGGCGGACTCTGGAAACACCATATATTTT. It yields the protein CASSRRADSGNTIYF.

This clone came up once. This sequence joins TRBV27 and TRBJ2-2; 11 bases fit TRBD2. In germline, CDR1 is MNHEY, CDR2 SMNVEV (reference sequence). V shed 6 bases, J shed 0 bases, and the junction held 3 bases outside the gene matches. This CDR3 is 16 amino acids long. The CDR3 DNA reads TGTGCCAGCAGACTAGCGGGAGAGTCGAACACCGGGGAGCTGTTTTTT. It is translated as CASRLAGESNTGELFF.

The CDR3 DNA follows: TGTGCCAGCCGACTAGCCGCTACGAACACCGGGGAGCTGTTTTTT. Amino acid sequence: CASRLAATNTGELFF. V and J are TRBV2 and TRBJ2-2; 7 bases match TRBD2. The CDR3 runs to 15 residues. J gave up 0 bases and V 8 bases, and 6 bases lay outside the gene matches. Per germline, CDR1 SNHLY and CDR2 FYNNEI.

This clone was observed a few times. The genes are TRBV18 and TRBJ2-3; TRBD2 matches at 8 bases. The CDR3 extends over 17 amino acids. Germline V gene sequence: CDR1 KGHSH, CDR2 LQKENI. The V segment lost 6 bases and the J segment 1 base; nucleotides outside the gene matches: 12. The CDR3 reads CASSTVLAGYRTDTQYF. In DNA, the CDR3 is TGTGCCAGCTCGACAGTATTAGCGGGGTACCGCACAGATACGCAGTATTTT.

The gene calls are TRBV6-6 and TRBJ1-5, with 8 positions matching TRBD1. Germline CDR1 and CDR2: MNHNY and SVGAGI (reference sequence). V lost 1 base, J lost 6 bases, and 5 bases stayed unmatched. There are 15 residues in the CDR3. In DNA, the CDR3 is TGTGCCAGCAGTTACTTTCCGGGACAGGTTCAGCCCCAGCATTTT. Its protein product is CASSYFPGQVQPQHF.

The chain is built from TRBV11-2 and TRBJ2-5, with TRBD2 matching 11 bases. The V gene's germline CDR1 is SGHAT and CDR2 FQNNGV. The CDR3 covers 15 residues. The trim removed 1 base at V and 4 bases at J, leaving 2 bases unmatched. This chain's CDR3 is CASSLASGRRETQYF. CDR3 DNA sequence: TGTGCCAGCAGCTTAGCTAGCGGGAGGAGAGAGACCCAGTACTTC.

This clone was seen a single time. The rearrangement uses TRBV27 and TRBJ1-1, with 7 bases that match TRBD1. With V trimmed by 5 bases and J by 5 bases, 8 bases remained unmatched. CDR1 and CDR2 from the germline V gene are MNHEY and SMNVEV (reference sequence). The CDR3 runs 14 residues. The CDR3 bases are TGTGCCAGCAGTACACAGGGGACCTCGACTGAAGCTTTCTTT. Its translation: CASSTQGTSTEAFF.

The J gene is TRBJ1-2, the V gene TRBV5-4, with 7 bases that match TRBD1. Germline V gene sequence: CDR1 SGHNT, CDR2 YYREEE (reference sequence). The V segment lost 3 bases and the J segment 7 bases; nucleotides outside the gene matches: 15. CDR3 length: 16 residues. The DNA of the CDR3 is TGTGCCAGCAGCTGGACCCGACAGGGCCCGTTGGGTGGCTACACCTTC. This codes for CASSWTRQGPLGGYTF.

This clone has more than one count but fewer than ten. The chain has TRBV5-5 and TRBJ2-2; D remains ambiguous. Between the trimmed V and J ends, which lost 4 bases and 4 bases, there was a span of 8 bases. Germline CDR1 is SGHKS and CDR2 is YYEKEE (reference sequence). CDR3 size: 13 residues. CDR3 region: CASSLPRTGELFF. In DNA form, the CDR3 reads TGTGCCAGCAGCCTACCTCGCACCGGGGAGCTGTTTTTT.

The chain recombines TRBV4-1 with TRBJ2-5, with 12 bases aligning to TRBD2. CDR3 length equals 18 residues. The junction had 7 bases not matched to a gene; V was cut back by 0 bases and J by 2 bases. Germline loops: CDR1 MGHRA, CDR2 YSYEKL. CDR3 loop: CASSQDPTSGRAQETQYF. The CDR3 DNA sequence: TGCGCCAGCAGCCAAGATCCGACTAGCGGGAGAGCGCAAGAGACCCAGTACTTC.

The chain is built from TRBV5-1 and TRBJ2-1; 9 bases map to TRBD2. The CDR3 runs 16 residues. Germline V gives CDR1 SGHRS, CDR2 YFSETQ. Trimming at V came to 5 bases and at J to 5 bases, leaving 11 bases not matched to a gene. CDR3 protein: CASSHGASGINNEQFF. The CDR3 DNA reads TGCGCCAGCAGTCATGGGGCTAGCGGGATAAACAATGAGCAGTTCTTC.

The rearrangement links TRBV19 to TRBJ1-2, with D possibly matching TRBD1 (5 bases). This CDR3 contains 12 residues. V lost 3 bases and J 7 bases, leaving 9 bases between the germline ends. Germline V CDR1 and CDR2: LNHDA, SQIVND (reference sequence). The CDR3 sequence: CASSIQGSGYTF. In nucleotides, the CDR3 is TGTGCCAGTAGTATCCAGGGTAGTGGCTACACCTTC.

To note about this clone: Other DNA sequences in this sample translate to the same CDR3. The V call is TRBV29-1, the J call TRBJ2-7, with D perhaps TRBD2 (5 bases). Germline CDR1 and CDR2: SQVTM and ANQGSEA. Trimming took 4 bases from V and 4 from J, leaving 8 bases between them. This CDR3 region has 11 residues. This CDR3 is CSVARDYEQYF. The CDR3 nucleotides read TGCAGCGTTGCTCGGGATTACGAGCAGTACTTC.

V gene TRBV2 combines with J gene TRBJ2-5; perhaps TRBD2 as D (7 bases). Per germline, CDR1 SNHLY and CDR2 FYNNEI. CDR3 length: 16 amino acids. Trimming took off 6 bases at V and 1 base at J, with 18 bases between the two ends. CDR3 loop: CASSSLWGGPQETQYF. In DNA, the CDR3 is TGTGCCAGCAGCTCACTTTGGGGGGGCCCCCAAGAGACCCAGTACTTC.

The rearrangement joins TRBV27 to TRBJ2-7; 12 bases line up with TRBD1. J lost 3 bases, V lost 3 bases, and 3 bases had no gene match. The CDR3 sequence is 15 residues long. Germline V lookup: CDR1 MNHEY, CDR2 SMNVEV (reference sequence). CDR3 in amino acids: CASSLGDRGLYEQYF. In nucleotides, the CDR3 is TGTGCCAGCAGTTTGGGGGACAGGGGGCTCTACGAGCAGTACTTC.